The 21 T cell receptor beta chains below come from one sample, sequenced in a study of cytomegalovirus exposure and HLA in healthy donors. It was with 60 Vbeta and 13 Jbeta primers that the PCR ran. Sequenced by immunoSEQ multiplex PCR; TCRdb stores in-frame clones only, minus some. The data show some 200,000 clones, 81% seen once. The sample taken for sequencing was PBMCs. All receptors derive from a man between 45 and 60 years old in good health and CMV-seronegative.

This clone was counted between two and nine times. The rearrangement uses TRBV25-1 and TRBJ2-5, with D possibly matching TRBD1 (7 bases). The J call may not be correct, given that the DNA end is closer to TRBJ2-7. This CDR3 is built from 15 residues. Germline values: CDR1 MGHDK, CDR2 SYGVNS. The CDR3 sequence: CASSEPQGTRYEQYF. The CDR3 DNA sequence: TGTGCCAGCAGTGAGCCACAGGGGACTCGCTACGAGCAGTACTTC.

This chain joins TRBV6-1 and TRBJ2-1, with D perhaps matching TRBD1 (6 bases). The CDR3 contains 17 residues. Trimming removed 4 bases from V and 6 bases from J, with 22 bases in between. Per the germline V gene, CDR1 is MNHNS and CDR2 is SASEGT. The CDR3 DNA reads as TGTGCCAGCAGTGCCAAGCCAGGCCGGGACACAGTCAATGAGCAGTTCTTC. This encodes CASSAKPGRDTVNEQFF.

A few counts support this clone. The V and J genes are TRBV29-1 and TRBJ2-7; D is perhaps TRBD1 (6 bases). CDR3 size: 11 residues. V was clipped by 6 bases and J by 5 bases, with 11 bases between them. Germline values: CDR1 SQVTM, CDR2 ANQGSEA. The CDR3 DNA is TGCAGCGTCGCAGGGGCACACGAGCAGTACTTC. The encoded protein is CSVAGAHEQYF.

The genes are TRBV19 and TRBJ2-7; 10 bases agree with TRBD2. Trimming took 3 bases from V and 6 from J; bases not matched to a gene: 8. Per the germline V gene, CDR1 is LNHDA and CDR2 is SQIVND (reference sequence). This CDR3 has 15 amino acids. The CDR3 DNA reads TGTGCCAGTAGTATTTTCAGCGGGGGGGCCGCCGAGCAGTACTTC. It codes for CASSIFSGGAAEQYF.

This clone was detected a few times. The chain combines TRBV11-2 with TRBJ1-5; unclear D gene. V shed 5 bases and J shed 9 bases, with 14 bases lying between them. This CDR3 is built from 13 residues. Germline loops: CDR1 SGHAT, CDR2 FQNNGV. The CDR3 nucleotides read TGTGCCAGCAGCCCAAGCTCAGGTTGGCCCCAGCATTTT. Its protein product is CASSPSSGWPQHF.

The chain is built from TRBV27 and TRBJ2-2; 7 bases are shared with TRBD1. CDR1 MNHEY and CDR2 SMNVEV come from the germline V gene (reference sequence). The CDR3 sequence is 16 residues long. The V and J ends lost 2 bases and 0 bases, in that order; junction bases with no gene match: 3. For the CDR3, the DNA is TGTGCCAGCAGTTTAAAGACAGGGCCGAACACCGGGGAGCTGTTTTTT. It yields the protein CASSLKTGPNTGELFF.

The chain joins TRBV7-2 to TRBJ1-1; no reliable D call. V was trimmed by 5 bases and J by 3 bases, leaving 10 bases between them. This CDR3 spans 13 amino acids. Germline loops: CDR1 SGHTA, CDR2 FQGNSA. CDR3 nucleotide sequence: TGTGCCAGCAGCCAACAGAGGGACACTGAAGCTTTCTTT. It specifies CASSQQRDTEAFF.

Notes on this clone: Different DNA sequences within this sample yield the same CDR3. The genes are TRBV9 and TRBJ2-3; D uncertain. CDR1 is SGDLS and CDR2 is YYNGEE in the germline V gene. The CDR3 contains 13 residues. The ends were cut back, 0 bases at V and 2 bases at J, with 4 bases in the middle. This CDR3 reads CASSVAITDTQYF. CDR3 coding DNA: TGTGCCAGCAGCGTAGCTATCACAGATACGCAGTATTTT.

This chain connects TRBV11-3 to TRBJ1-1, with a possible D match to TRBD1 (5 bases). The CDR3 is made up of 14 amino acids. Germline loops: CDR1 SGHNT, CDR2 YENEEA. The ends were cut back, 5 bases at V and 1 base at J, with 11 bases in the middle. DNA for the CDR3: TGTGCCAGCAGCCTGGGCGGGGGGAACACTGAAGCTTTCTTT. Protein: CASSLGGGNTEAFF.

V is TRBV6-1 and J is TRBJ2-3; TRBD1 agrees at 7 bases. The V and J ends lost 4 bases and 6 bases, in that order; junction bases with no gene match: 10. Germline CDR1 and CDR2: MNHNS and SASEGT. The CDR3 totals 15 residues. DNA of the CDR3: TGTGCCAGCAGTGGTACAGGGGCGGTGCTCGATACGCAGTATTTT. Translation: CASSGTGAVLDTQYF.

This clone was recorded once. The rearrangement links TRBV9 to TRBJ1-1; TRBD1 matches at 8 bases. The V segment lost 3 bases and the J segment 4 bases; nucleotides outside the gene matches: 5. The CDR3 consists of 14 residues. CDR1 and CDR2 from the germline V gene are SGDLS and YYNGEE. The DNA of the CDR3 is TGTGCCAGCAGCGGGCGACAGGGGTTCACTGAAGCTTTCTTT. Translating it yields CASSGRQGFTEAFF.

The chain joins TRBV5-5 to TRBJ1-5; D possibly corresponds to TRBD1 (5 bases). The CDR3 is 15 amino acids. CDR1 is SGHKS, CDR2 YYEKEE, per germline (reference sequence). Trimming left V 0 bases short and J 3 bases short, with 10 bases between. CDR3 protein: CASSLDQGLNQPQHF. DNA for the CDR3: TGTGCCAGCAGCTTGGATCAGGGCCTCAATCAGCCCCAGCATTTT.

The chain couples TRBV14 to TRBJ2-1; 8 bases align to TRBD2. Germline trimming cut 4 bases from V and 0 bases from J; bases unmatched to any gene: 5. Germline CDR1 and CDR2: SGHDN and FVKESK. The CDR3 covers 16 residues. The CDR3 sequence: CASSLSAGASYNEQFF. CDR3 in DNA: TGTGCCAGCAGCCTCTCAGCGGGGGCCTCCTACAATGAGCAGTTCTTC.

The chain combines TRBV12-5 with TRBJ1-5, with a weak D call TRBD1 (6 bases). Germline V CDR1 and CDR2: LGHNT, FRNRAP. This CDR3 spans 13 amino acids. Trimming cost V 1 base and J 7 bases, with 8 bases left between them. This CDR3 reads CASGLGQGQPQHF. CDR3 nucleotides: TGTGCTAGTGGTTTGGGGCAGGGGCAGCCCCAGCATTTT.

This clone was detected a few times. The chain joins TRBV9 to TRBJ1-2; D might be TRBD1 (5 bases). CDR3 length: 18 amino acids. Germline V gene data show CDR1 as SGDLS and CDR2 as YYNGEE. Deletions cut 0 bases from V and 6 bases from J, with 24 bases between. CDR3 loop: CASSVDPPGGESVHGYTF. The CDR3 nucleotides read TGTGCCAGCAGCGTAGACCCCCCGGGGGGGGAGTCGGTCCATGGCTACACCTTC.

The J gene is TRBJ2-7, the V gene TRBV4-1, with 9 bases lining up with TRBD1. The CDR3 totals 14 residues. The V segment lost 4 bases and the J segment 5 bases; nucleotides outside the gene matches: 6. CDR1 is MGHRA, CDR2 YSYEKL, per germline. In nucleotides, the CDR3 is TGCGCCAGCAGCCTACAGGGGGCGTTCGACGAGCAGTACTTC. Its protein product is CASSLQGAFDEQYF.

The V call is TRBV30, the J call TRBJ2-3; TRBD2 might be the D (7 bases). V lost 0 bases to trimming and J lost 5 bases, with 18 bases between them. The germline V gene encodes CDR1 GTSNPN and CDR2 SVGIG (reference sequence). The CDR3 is 16 residues long. CDR3 loop: CAWSVGSRGGGDTQYF. In nucleotides, the CDR3 is TGTGCCTGGAGTGTAGGGTCCAGGGGCGGGGGAGATACGCAGTATTTT.

In DNA, the CDR3 is TGTGCCAGCAGTCCCACAGGGCTTACTAATGAAAAACTGTTTTTT. It codes for CASSPTGLTNEKLFF. The chain joins TRBV6-5 to TRBJ1-4, with D possibly being TRBD1 (6 bases). The V end was cut by 5 bases, the J end by 2 bases, with 12 bases between. The CDR3 sequence is 15 residues long. Germline V gene data show CDR1 as MNHEY and CDR2 as SVGAGI.

The V call is TRBV19, the J call TRBJ2-2, with D possibly being TRBD1 (6 bases). Trimming left V 6 bases short and J 0 bases short, with 11 bases between. The CDR3 sequence is 15 residues long. Per germline, CDR1 LNHDA and CDR2 SQIVND (reference sequence). This CDR3 reads CASSWTATNTGELFF. The CDR3 region has the DNA TGTGCCAGTAGCTGGACAGCAACGAACACCGGGGAGCTGTTTTTT.

The V call is TRBV18, the J call TRBJ2-2; 8 bases are a match to TRBD1. The CDR3 contains 17 residues. V was pared by 3 bases and J by 4 bases, with 10 bases of the junction left unmatched. Germline V gives CDR1 KGHSH, CDR2 LQKENI. CDR3 in DNA: TGTGCCAGCTCACCGGCCCTTCCAGGGGGCAGCACCGGGGAGCTGTTTTTT. Its translation is CASSPALPGGSTGELFF.

This clone occurred a few times. J is TRBJ1-4 and V is TRBV6-5; 9 bases are shared with TRBD1. This CDR3 has 14 amino acids. With 8 bases clipped from V and 4 bases from J, the junction kept 5 bases outside the gene matches. Per germline, CDR1 MNHEY and CDR2 SVGAGI. In DNA, the CDR3 is TGTGCCAGCGGGGGGACAGGGATTAATGAAAAACTGTTTTTT. As protein: CASGGTGINEKLFF.